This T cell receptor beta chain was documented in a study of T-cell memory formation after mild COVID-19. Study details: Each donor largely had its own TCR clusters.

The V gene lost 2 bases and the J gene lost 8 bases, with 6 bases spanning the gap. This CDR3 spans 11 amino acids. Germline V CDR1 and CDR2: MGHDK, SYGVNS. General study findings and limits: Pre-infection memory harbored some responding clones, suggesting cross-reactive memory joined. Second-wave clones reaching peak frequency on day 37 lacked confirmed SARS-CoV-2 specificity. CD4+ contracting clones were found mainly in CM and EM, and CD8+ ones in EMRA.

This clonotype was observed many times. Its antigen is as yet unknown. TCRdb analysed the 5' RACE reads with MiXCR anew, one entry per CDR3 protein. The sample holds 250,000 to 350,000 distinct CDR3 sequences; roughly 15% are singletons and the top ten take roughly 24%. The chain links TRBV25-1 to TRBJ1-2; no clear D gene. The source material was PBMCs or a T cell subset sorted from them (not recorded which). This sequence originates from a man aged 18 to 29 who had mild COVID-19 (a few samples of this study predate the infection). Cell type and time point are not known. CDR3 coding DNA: TGTGCCAGCAGTGAACAAGGAGGCTACACCTTC. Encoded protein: CASSEQGGYTF.